These 7 T cell receptor beta chains originate from one sample sequenced in a study of shared clonotypes between healthy human individuals. The data were produced by immunoSEQ multiplex PCR, yet TCRdb's version contains in-frame clones alone and is incomplete. Of more than 550,000 clones listed, about 92% were seen once; the top ten hold 30% to 35%. The sequenced material came from memory CD8+ T cells from PBMCs. This sample's subset: CD45RO+ cells pooled with CCR7-negative TemRA cells. The receptors originated from a man aged 18 to 29 in good health. Some clones in this sample may be carry-over from other donors' samples.

The V gene is TRBV5-6, the J gene TRBJ1-1, with D perhaps TRBD1 (6 bases). The CDR3 spans 18 residues. The germline V and J ends were trimmed by 0 bases and 0 bases, with 18 bases remaining between them. CDR1 is SGHDT and CDR2 is YYEEEE in the germline V gene. CDR3 sequence: CASSLVNRALTMNTEAFF. CDR3 nucleotide sequence: TGTGCCAGCAGCTTGGTGAACAGGGCGCTCACCATGAACACTGAAGCTTTCTTT.

The CDR3 region has the DNA TGTGCCTGGAGTGTAGGGACAGGAATTTCTGAGCAGTTCTTC. Translation gives CAWSVGTGISEQFF. The chain employs TRBV30 and TRBJ2-1, with 8 bases identical to TRBD1. CDR3 size: 14 residues. Germline V gene lookup returns CDR1 GTSNPN and CDR2 SVGIG (reference sequence). V was pared by 0 bases and J by 9 bases, with 7 bases of the junction left unmatched.

The gene calls are TRBV19 and TRBJ1-1; unclear D gene. V was pared by 5 bases and J by 4 bases, with 14 bases between. CDR1 and CDR2 from the germline V gene are LNHDA and SQIVND (reference sequence). This CDR3 is 14 amino acids long. As DNA, the CDR3 is TGTGCCAGTAGTCTGGTTGAGGCTGGCACTGAAGCTTTCTTT. Amino acids: CASSLVEAGTEAFF.

This CDR3 reads CASSYSRTRGGYGYTF. CDR3 sequence (DNA): TGTGCCAGCAGTTACTCGAGAACGAGGGGCGGCTATGGCTACACCTTC. V gene TRBV6-6 combines with J gene TRBJ1-2; perhaps TRBD1 as D (5 bases). From germline, CDR1 is MNHNY and CDR2 SVGAGI (reference sequence). V dropped 0 bases and J dropped 4 bases, with 15 bases sitting between them. The CDR3 runs 16 residues.

CDR3 residues: CASRSDMNTEAFF. CDR3 nucleotide sequence: TGTGCCAGCAGGTCCGATATGAACACTGAAGCTTTCTTT. The chain is built from TRBV7-9 and TRBJ1-1; the D is unclear. Trimming left V 6 bases short and J 0 bases short, with 8 bases between. Germline lookup yields CDR1 SEHNR and CDR2 FQNEAQ (reference sequence). The CDR3 is made up of 13 amino acids. Full variable domain (rest looked up from reference TRBV7-9 and TRBJ1-1): DTGVSQNPRHKITKRGQNVTFRCDPISEHNRLYWYRQTLGQGPEFLTYFQNEAQLEKSRLLSDRFSAERPKGSFSTLEIQRTEQGDSAMYLCASRSDMNTEAFFGQGTRLTVV.

This clone was picked up one time. V usage is TRBV7-9 and J usage is TRBJ1-2; possible D gene TRBD1, 5 bases. The CDR3 sequence is 16 residues long. Trimming stripped 2 bases from V and 2 bases from J, with 15 bases between. Per germline, CDR1 SEHNR and CDR2 FQNEAQ (reference sequence). DNA for the CDR3: TGTGCCAGCAGCTTACTTTTGGGGGATCGAAACTATGGCTACACCTTC. Its translation: CASSLLLGDRNYGYTF.

V gene TRBV27 combines with J gene TRBJ2-5; 8 bases match TRBD2. The V segment lost 0 bases and the J segment 2 bases; nucleotides outside the gene matches: 5. The CDR3 sequence is 16 residues long. Looked up from germline, CDR1 is MNHEY and CDR2 is SMNVEV (reference sequence). In DNA form, the CDR3 reads TGTGCCAGCAGTTTATCCGGGAGGGGGTCACAAGAGACCCAGTACTTC. Its protein is CASSLSGRGSQETQYF.